The 26 T cell receptor beta chains below come from one sample, sequenced in a study of blood T cell repertoires in COVID-19. Sequenced by immunoSEQ multiplex PCR; TCRdb stores in-frame clones only, minus some. The profile shows around 270,000 clones, roughly 88% of them singletons. The specimen was PBMCs or T cells enriched from blood (not recorded which). The source of these receptors is a woman aged 25 to 39 who had recovered from COVID-19.

This chain uses TRBV5-4 with TRBJ2-3, with TRBD1 matching 12 bases. This CDR3 contains 16 residues. The germline CDR1 and CDR2 sequences are SGHNT and YYREEE (reference sequence). V lost 5 bases to trimming and J lost 7 bases; unmatched junction nucleotides: 11. CDR3 sequence (DNA): TGTGCCAGCAGAGCTCCGGGACAGGGGGCCCCCCATACGCAGTATTTT. Encoded protein: CASRAPGQGAPHTQYF.

V and J are TRBV28 and TRBJ2-7, with 7 bases aligning to TRBD1. V shed 8 bases, J shed 3 bases, and the junction held 10 bases outside the gene matches. This CDR3 contains 14 residues. The V gene's germline CDR1 is MDHEN and CDR2 SYDVKM. CDR3 sequence: CASWARAGGYEQYF. CDR3 sequence (DNA): TGTGCCAGCTGGGCTAGGGCAGGGGGCTACGAGCAGTACTTC.

This clone was observed a few times. This chain joins TRBV11-2 and TRBJ1-2; 7 bases are shared with TRBD1. This CDR3 is built from 14 residues. The J segment lost 8 bases and the V segment lost 2 bases, leaving 8 bases of the junction unmatched. The germline CDR1 and CDR2 sequences are SGHAT and FQNNGV. In DNA, the CDR3 is TGTGCCAGCAGCTTAATAGACAGGGCCATAGGCTACACCTTC. Protein: CASSLIDRAIGYTF.

J is TRBJ1-5 and V is TRBV27; D ambiguous. The CDR3 is 13 residues long. The ends were cut back, 5 bases at V and 2 bases at J, with 7 bases in the middle. From germline, CDR1 is MNHEY and CDR2 SMNVEV (reference sequence). For the CDR3, the DNA is TGTGCCAGCAGTGGGAGGGGCAATCAGCCCCAGCATTTT. Its protein is CASSGRGNQPQHF.

The genes are TRBV19 and TRBJ1-2; TRBD1 matches 8 bases. Germline V lookup: CDR1 LNHDA, CDR2 SQIVND (reference sequence). The CDR3 contains 14 residues. Losses at the gene ends were 4 bases for V and 8 bases for J; bases not matched to a gene: 9. The chain's CDR3 is CASSSFGQGYGYTF. For the CDR3, the DNA is TGTGCCAGTAGTAGTTTTGGACAGGGTTACGGCTACACCTTC.

This clone appeared a single time. The gene calls are TRBV30 and TRBJ1-1; 12 positions match TRBD1. With 2 bases clipped from V and 3 bases from J, the junction kept 10 bases outside the gene matches. The CDR3 sequence is 17 residues long. The germline V gene encodes CDR1 GTSNPN and CDR2 SVGIG (reference sequence). The CDR3 sequence is CAWSPKLGQGADTEAFF. As DNA, the CDR3 is TGTGCCTGGAGTCCAAAACTGGGACAGGGGGCGGACACTGAAGCTTTCTTT.

The chain couples TRBV19 to TRBJ1-3, with D hard to call. This CDR3 is built from 14 residues. V was cut by 4 bases and J by 7 bases, with 14 bases left in between. Germline assignment: CDR1 LNHDA and CDR2 SQIVND (reference sequence). CDR3: CASSSLTGWNTIYF. The CDR3 DNA reads TGTGCCAGTAGTAGCCTCACCGGGTGGAACACCATATATTTT.

This clone appeared a single time. The CDR3 here is CATSDPNGLAGTGELFF. CDR3 nucleotide sequence: TGTGCCACCAGTGATCCTAATGGACTAGCGGGCACCGGGGAGCTGTTTTTT. The V call is TRBV24-1, the J call TRBJ2-2; 11 positions match TRBD2. Germline values: CDR1 KGHDR, CDR2 SFDVKD. J lost 4 bases, V lost 3 bases, and 6 bases had no gene match. This CDR3 comprises 17 residues.

The chain recombines TRBV19 with TRBJ1-5; D remains unclear. CDR1 is LNHDA and CDR2 is SQIVND in the germline V gene (reference sequence). This CDR3 has 14 amino acids. V gave up 1 base and J gave up 5 bases, with 9 bases separating them. The CDR3 reads CASSIVTADQPQHF. The CDR3 coding sequence is TGTGCCAGTAGTATAGTAACAGCTGATCAGCCCCAGCATTTT.

This chain connects TRBV10-2 to TRBJ1-4, with D perhaps matching TRBD1 (6 bases). Germline CDR1 reads WSHSY; CDR2 reads SAAADI. The CDR3 has 14 residues. Trimming cost V 3 bases and J 8 bases, with 13 bases left between them. The CDR3 sequence is CASSDRQGREKLFF. The DNA for the CDR3 is TGCGCCAGCAGTGATCGTCAGGGGAGAGAAAAACTGTTTTTT.

The CDR3 here is CASSLVGGANEKLFF. The CDR3 coding sequence is TGTGCCAGCAGCTTAGTAGGGGGGGCTAATGAAAAACTGTTTTTT. The chain uses TRBV7-9 and TRBJ1-4, with a possible D match to TRBD1 (6 bases). This CDR3 is 15 amino acids long. V gave up 1 base and J gave up 3 bases, with 9 bases separating them. Germline loops: CDR1 SEHNR, CDR2 FQNEAQ (reference sequence).

This chain links TRBV3-1 (or the pseudogene TRBV3-2) with TRBJ1-2, with TRBD1 matching over 10 bases. The germline V gene encodes CDR1 LGHDT and CDR2 YNNKEL (reference sequence). Unmatched junction bases numbered 14, after V lost 4 bases and J lost 6 bases. The CDR3 covers 17 residues. The CDR3 protein is CASSLTGLRQGANGYTF. DNA for the CDR3: TGTGCCAGCAGCCTCACAGGACTCAGACAGGGGGCGAATGGCTACACCTTC.

A few counts support this clone. The genes are TRBV10-1 and TRBJ2-1; D is perhaps TRBD2 (7 bases). Trimming took off 2 bases at V and 7 bases at J, with 9 bases between the two ends. There are 13 residues in the CDR3. Germline V gene sequence: CDR1 WNHNN, CDR2 SYGVQD (reference sequence). CDR3: CASSERGGNEQFF. In DNA form, the CDR3 reads TGCGCCAGCAGTGAGAGGGGGGGAAATGAGCAGTTCTTC.

The chain recombines TRBV5-6 with TRBJ2-7, with a weak D call TRBD2 (6 bases). The V gene lost 4 bases and the J gene lost 5 bases, with 19 bases spanning the gap. This CDR3 contains 15 residues. Germline V gene lookup returns CDR1 SGHDT and CDR2 YYEEEE. The CDR3 bases are TGTGCCAGCAGCCATTCGTGGCGGGGAGTCCACGAGCAGTACTTC. Translated: CASSHSWRGVHEQYF. The variable domain in full, completed from reference TRBV5-6 and TRBJ2-7, reads DAGVTQSPTHLIKTRGQQVTLRCSPKSGHDTVSWYQQALGQGPQFIFQYYEEEERQRGNFPDRFSGHQFPNYSSELNVNALLLGDSALYLCASSHSWRGVHEQYFGPGTRLTVT.

As regards this clone: The sample has other DNA sequences that encode this CDR3 too. The chain is built from TRBV7-2 and TRBJ1-5; D might be TRBD1 (5 bases). The CDR3 is 13 residues long. Germline assignment: CDR1 SGHTA and CDR2 FQGNSA. With 5 bases removed from V and 6 bases from J, the gap between germline ends came to 11 bases. CDR3 bases: TGTGCCAGCAGCCTCCAGGGAGGTCAGCCCCAGCATTTT. This translates into CASSLQGGQPQHF.

The rearrangement links TRBV6-6 to TRBJ1-3; D possibly corresponds to TRBD1 (5 bases). From germline, CDR1 is MNHNY and CDR2 SVGAGI (reference sequence). CDR3 length: 13 residues. V was cut by 11 bases and J by 0 bases, with 11 bases left in between. The CDR3 region is CAYGQGSGNTIYF. Here the CDR3 DNA reads TGTGCCTACGGGCAGGGCTCTGGAAACACCATATATTTT.

This chain connects TRBV7-3 to TRBJ2-3; D possibly corresponds to TRBD1 (6 bases). The CDR3 has 13 amino acids. The germline V gene encodes CDR1 SGHTA and CDR2 FQGTGA. Trimming stripped 5 bases from V and 4 bases from J, with 10 bases between. Written as DNA, the CDR3 is TGTGCCAGCAGCGAGGGGGTCCCAGATACGCAGTATTTT. It is translated as CASSEGVPDTQYF.

The rearrangement uses TRBV28 and TRBJ2-4; tentatively, D is TRBD1 (5 bases). CDR1 and CDR2 from the germline V gene are MDHEN and SYDVKM. V was clipped by 2 bases and J by 15 bases, with 11 bases between them. The CDR3 totals 11 residues. The CDR3 protein is CASSLDQGWYF. The CDR3 nucleotides are TGTGCCAGCAGTTTAGATCAGGGATGGTACTTC.

The chain employs TRBV4-1 and TRBJ2-7; 9 bases match TRBD1. The CDR3 is made up of 16 amino acids. V shed 1 base and J 3 bases; nucleotides not matched to a gene: 7. CDR1 and CDR2 from the germline V gene are MGHRA and YSYEKL. The CDR3 DNA follows: TGCGCCAGCAGCCAAGTTCTATCGGGACAGGGCTACGAGCAGTACTTC. As protein: CASSQVLSGQGYEQYF.

The chain uses TRBV5-5 and TRBJ2-3; 10 bases match TRBD2. The CDR3 extends over 16 amino acids. Unmatched junction bases numbered 6, after V lost 2 bases and J lost 3 bases. Germline V CDR1 and CDR2: SGHKS, YYEKEE (reference sequence). The CDR3 spells CASSFPKLAGTDTQYF. The CDR3 nucleotides are TGTGCCAGCAGCTTTCCCAAACTAGCGGGAACAGATACGCAGTATTTT. The full variable domain, in which reference TRBV5-5 and TRBJ2-3 provide the parts outside the CDR3, is DAGVTQSPTHLIKTRGQQVTLRCSPISGHKSVSWYQQVLGQGPQFIFQYYEKEERGRGNFPDRFSARQFPNYSSELNVNALLLGDSALYLCASSFPKLAGTDTQYFGPGTRLTVL.

The chain joins TRBV29-1 to TRBJ1-1; TRBD1 matches at 8 bases. V was clipped by 3 bases and J by 1 base; unmatched bases: 13. Germline V gives CDR1 SQVTM, CDR2 ANQGSEA. This CDR3 comprises 17 residues. In DNA form, the CDR3 reads TGCAGCGTTGAGAGGGGACAGGACTACATCCAGAACACTGAAGCTTTCTTT. Its translation is CSVERGQDYIQNTEAFF. Full variable domain (missing parts from reference TRBV29-1 and TRBJ1-1): SAVISQKPSRDICQRGTSLTIQCQVDSQVTMMFWYRQQPGQSLTLIATANQGSEATYESGFVIDKFPISRPNLTFSTLTVSNMSPEDSSIYLCSVERGQDYIQNTEAFFGQGTRLTVV.

The CDR3 DNA follows: TGTGCCAGCAGCCACAGGGGGCGCAGGGACACTGAAGCTTTCTTT. Translated, it gives CASSHRGRRDTEAFF. This chain connects TRBV28 to TRBJ1-1, with TRBD1 identical over 9 bases. The ends lost 6 bases at V and 3 bases at J; junction bases unmatched: 8. The CDR3 runs to 15 residues. Germline CDR1 MDHEN, CDR2 SYDVKM.

The V and J genes are TRBV3-1 (or the pseudogene TRBV3-2) and TRBJ1-1, with D hard to call. This CDR3 has 14 amino acids. Germline V gene sequence: CDR1 LGHDT, CDR2 YNNKEL (reference sequence). Trimming stripped 3 bases from V and 13 bases from J, with 21 bases between. The CDR3 spells CASSQKDITGRVFF. The CDR3 DNA reads as TGTGCCAGCAGCCAGAAAGACATAACCGGTAGAGTTTTCTTT.

This rearrangement joins TRBV19 to TRBJ2-4; D is unclear. The CDR3 runs 14 residues. CDR1 is LNHDA and CDR2 is SQIVND in the germline V gene (reference sequence). Trimming left V 5 bases short and J 4 bases short, with 12 bases between. The CDR3 loop reads CASSYGYPKNIQYF. CDR3 nucleotides: TGTGCCAGTAGTTACGGTTACCCTAAAAACATTCAGTACTTC.

CDR3 amino acids: CASSLRQGVDLHSPLHF. The CDR3 DNA reads TGTGCCAGCAGCCTCAGACAGGGGGTGGACCTACATTCACCCCTCCACTTT. J is TRBJ1-6 and V is TRBV21-1; TRBD1 is taken as the D call from the table, unchecked against the DNA. TRBV21-1 is flagged as a pseudogene. The CDR3 runs 17 residues.

The chain carries TRBV6-5 and TRBJ1-3; D remains ambiguous. The V gene lost 10 bases and the J gene lost 0 bases, with 7 bases spanning the gap. Per germline, CDR1 MNHEY and CDR2 SVGAGI. This CDR3 contains 12 residues. The chain's CDR3 is CATRDSGNTIYF. Written as DNA, the CDR3 is TGTGCCACCCGGGACTCTGGAAACACCATATATTTT.